This TCR beta chain derives from a study of cytomegalovirus exposure and HLA in healthy donors. General study results and limits: Later work found most CMV-associated TCR beta chains apparently HLA-restricted. The study put under 200 TCR beta chains on its list as cytomegalovirus-associated. More clonal expansion characterized HLA-associated TCR beta chains than equally common others in a later analysis.

This PCR relied on a set of 60 Vbeta primers and 13 Jbeta primers. Per the original data handling: An analysis that came later counted 80 million or so unique TCR beta chains, approximately 10 million shared. Clones were sequenced by immunoSEQ multiplex PCR, and TCRdb holds only the in-frame ones, with some missing. Clone size and V and J calls were adopted from that table, with D and trimming inferred from the DNA. The sample records roughly 260,000 clones, approximately 84% being singletons. V dropped 2 bases and J dropped 1 base, with 5 bases sitting between them. This CDR3 comprises 13 residues. Germline loops: CDR1 KGHSH, CDR2 LQKENI. Of note for this clone: The antigen remains undetermined. Other DNA sequences in the same sample also yield this CDR3.

Sequenced: PBMCs. The chain has TRBV18 and TRBJ1-1, with unresolved D. The sequence was collected from a woman between 40 and 50 years old in good health and CMV-seropositive. The CDR3 spells CASSPSGNTEAFF. DNA of the CDR3: TGTGCCAGCTCACCATCCGGGAACACTGAAGCTTTCTTT.